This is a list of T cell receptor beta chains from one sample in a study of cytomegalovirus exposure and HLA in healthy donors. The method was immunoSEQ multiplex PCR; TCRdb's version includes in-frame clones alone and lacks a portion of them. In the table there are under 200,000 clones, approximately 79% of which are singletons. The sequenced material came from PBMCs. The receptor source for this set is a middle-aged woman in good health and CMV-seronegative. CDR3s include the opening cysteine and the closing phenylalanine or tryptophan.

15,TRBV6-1,CAIHSGTEFFYGYTF
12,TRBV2,CASRPEQETQYF
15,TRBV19,CATRTRSNLRDGYTF
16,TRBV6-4,CASSDLPGRVTDTQYF
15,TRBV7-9,CASSLAQAANYGYTF
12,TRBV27,CASRTGGNPQYF
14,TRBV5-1,CASSLEGRADTIYF
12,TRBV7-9,CASSLTDSPLHF
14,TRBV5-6,CASSPLQRDYGYTF
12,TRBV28,CASSLEGYGYTF
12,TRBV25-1,CASTRGNTEAFF
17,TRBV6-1,CASSDPLSGSYGDTQYF
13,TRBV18,CASSPLLYNEQFF
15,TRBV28,CASSSTGTVPYEQYF
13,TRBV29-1,CSVERSSTDTQYF
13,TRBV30,CAWSVRGGAEAFF
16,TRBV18,CASSMDRVALYNEQFF
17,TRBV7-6,CASSLESGQGVSDTQYF
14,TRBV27,CASSLSRAPTAPYF
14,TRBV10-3,CAISESSGGGGYTF
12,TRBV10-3,CAIRRDSDEQYF
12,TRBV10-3,CATLMGGNEQYF
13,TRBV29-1,CSVDPVTNYGYTF
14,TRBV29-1,CSAGGSGGTDTQYF
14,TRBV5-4,CASSSDRGNQPQHF
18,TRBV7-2,CASSVSSAAGARKETQYF
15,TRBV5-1,CASSLAGRGGDTQYF
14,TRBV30,CAWSLSRSGNTIYF
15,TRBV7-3,CASSRDGTAYNEQFF
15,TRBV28,CASRRDRGVLYGYTF
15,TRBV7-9,CASSFEGSSGNTIYF
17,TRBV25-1,CASSARTGTWGHNEQFF
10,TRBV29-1,CSEQGDGYTF
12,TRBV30,CAWRARDPPQYF
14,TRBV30,CAWRPLTPVGAQYF
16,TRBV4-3,CASSQEYSGLLETQYF
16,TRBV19,CASSIVDWGPRPEAFF
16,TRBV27,CASSFRTKQGSGELFF
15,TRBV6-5,CASSYSSGGHYEQYF
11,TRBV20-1,CSATGDQPQHF
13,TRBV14,CASSPRRVGEQFF
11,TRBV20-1,CRGTRGNEQFF